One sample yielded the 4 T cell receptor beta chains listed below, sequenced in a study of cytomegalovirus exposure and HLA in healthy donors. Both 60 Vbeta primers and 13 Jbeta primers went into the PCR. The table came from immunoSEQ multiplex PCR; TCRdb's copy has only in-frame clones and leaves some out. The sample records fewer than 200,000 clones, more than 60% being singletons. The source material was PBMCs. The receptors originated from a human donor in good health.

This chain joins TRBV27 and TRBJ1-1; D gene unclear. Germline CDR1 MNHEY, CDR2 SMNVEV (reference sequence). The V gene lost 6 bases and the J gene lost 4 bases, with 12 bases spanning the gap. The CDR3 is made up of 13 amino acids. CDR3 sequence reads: CASRPSGGTEAFF. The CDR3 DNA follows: TGTGCCAGCAGACCATCCGGTGGCACTGAAGCTTTCTTT.

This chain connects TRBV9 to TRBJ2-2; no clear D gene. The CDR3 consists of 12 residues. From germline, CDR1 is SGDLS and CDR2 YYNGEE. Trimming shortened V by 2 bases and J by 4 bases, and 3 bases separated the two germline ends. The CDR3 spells CASSVLTGELFF. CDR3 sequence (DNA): TGTGCCAGCAGCGTCCTCACCGGGGAGCTGTTTTTT.

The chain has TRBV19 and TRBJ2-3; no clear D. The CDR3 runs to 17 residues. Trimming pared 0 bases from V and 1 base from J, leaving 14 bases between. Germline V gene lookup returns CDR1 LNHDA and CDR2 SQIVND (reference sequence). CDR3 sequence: CASSIDHAFRGTDTQYF. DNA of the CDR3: TGTGCCAGTAGTATAGATCACGCGTTTCGGGGCACAGATACGCAGTATTTT. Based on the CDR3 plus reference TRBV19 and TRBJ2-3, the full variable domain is DGGITQSPKYLFRKEGQNVTLSCEQNLNHDAMYWYRQDPGQGLRLIYYSQIVNDFQKGDIAEGYSVSREKKESFPLTVTSAQKNPTAFYLCASSIDHAFRGTDTQYFGPGTRLTVL.

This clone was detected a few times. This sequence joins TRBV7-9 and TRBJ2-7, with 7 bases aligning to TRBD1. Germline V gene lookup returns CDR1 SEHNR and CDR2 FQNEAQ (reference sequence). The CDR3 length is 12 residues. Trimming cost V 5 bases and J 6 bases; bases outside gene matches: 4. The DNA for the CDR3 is TGTGCCAGCAGCGCGCACAGGGGCGAGCAGTACTTC. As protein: CASSAHRGEQYF.